This T cell receptor (beta chain) was recovered during a study of blood T cell repertoires in COVID-19. Across the study: Italy, Spain and the United States were the sources of the convalescent and acute COVID-19 samples.

Libraries were prepared by immunoSEQ multiplex PCR; TCRdb keeps only in-frame clonotypes and omits some of them. Among about 120,000 clones listed, 60% to 80% were seen once. V lost 5 bases and J 5 bases, leaving 15 bases between the germline ends. Germline V gene sequence: CDR1 SGHAT, CDR2 FQNNGV. The CDR3 has 15 residues. The rearrangement links TRBV11-2 to TRBJ2-2; the D gene is possibly TRBD2 (6 bases). The TCR originated in a human donor in a cohort sampled during active COVID-19. Sequencing was carried out using peripheral blood. The CDR3 DNA reads as TGTGCCAGCAGCGACGGGACTCGATCAACCGGGGAGCTGTTTTTT. Translating it yields CASSDGTRSTGELFF.